Presented here are 24 T cell receptor beta chains from one specimen sequenced in a study of radiotherapy plus CTLA-4 blockade in lung cancer. Clones were read by immunoSEQ multiplex PCR, and TCRdb kept only the in-frame ones, dropping some. Of approximately 80,000 clones listed, 70% to 80% are singletons. The sequencing used peripheral blood, collected from a patient treated with radiotherapy plus ipilimumab. The receptors derive from a human donor with non-small cell lung cancer whose response to radiotherapy plus ipilimumab could not be evaluated.

The chain uses TRBV30 and TRBJ2-5; perhaps TRBD2 as D (6 bases). This CDR3 has 14 residues. Germline loops: CDR1 GTSNPN, CDR2 SVGIG (reference sequence). Trimming removed 1 base from V and 1 base from J, with 10 bases in between. For the CDR3, the DNA is TGTGCCTGGAGTGAGGGACTTCTCCAAGAGACCCAGTACTTC. Protein: CAWSEGLLQETQYF.

Here the CDR3 DNA reads TGTGCCAGCAGCTTAAATCCAGGATCTTCTGGAAACACCATATATTTT. Amino acids: CASSLNPGSSGNTIYF. The chain recombines TRBV7-3 with TRBJ1-3, with unresolved D. Germline V gives CDR1 SGHTA, CDR2 FQGTGA. Trimming pared 1 base from V and 1 base from J, leaving 11 bases between. This CDR3 comprises 16 residues.

The rearrangement uses TRBV6-1 and TRBJ2-3; possible D gene TRBD2, 5 bases. Germline assignment: CDR1 MNHNS and CDR2 SASEGT. Trimming removed 2 bases from V and 2 bases from J, with 8 bases in between. The CDR3 is 14 amino acids. The chain's CDR3 is CASSEWEYTDTQYF. In DNA, the CDR3 is TGTGCCAGCAGTGAATGGGAGTACACAGATACGCAGTATTTT.

This clone appeared once. The chain combines TRBV19 with TRBJ2-1; the D gene is possibly TRBD2 (6 bases). Trimming removed 5 bases from V and 3 bases from J, with 11 bases in between. Germline V gene sequence: CDR1 LNHDA, CDR2 SQIVND (reference sequence). The CDR3 has 14 amino acids. The CDR3 coding sequence is TGTGCCAGTAGTGGAGGGGTTAACTACAATGAGCAGTTCTTC. This codes for CASSGGVNYNEQFF.

V and J are TRBV4-3 and TRBJ2-7; D gene uncertain. V was pared by 0 bases and J by 7 bases, with 10 bases between. CDR1 LGHNA and CDR2 YSLEER come from the germline V gene. The CDR3 loop spans 13 amino acids. The CDR3 nucleotides are TGCGCCAGCAGCCAAGACTTGAGGCCAGAGCAGTACTTC. Encoded protein: CASSQDLRPEQYF.

The rearrangement links TRBV6-5 to TRBJ2-4; TRBD1 aligns across 7 bases. V gave up 5 bases and J gave up 8 bases; unmatched junction bases: 3. The CDR3 is made up of 12 amino acids. Germline V gene data show CDR1 as MNHEY and CDR2 as SVGAGI. The CDR3: CASSRQGHIQYF. DNA of the CDR3: TGTGCCAGCAGTCGACAGGGCCACATTCAGTACTTC.

J is TRBJ2-5 and V is TRBV7-2; 8 positions match TRBD2. Germline CDR1 reads SGHTA; CDR2 reads FQGNSA. Unmatched junction bases numbered 9, after V lost 5 bases and J lost 4 bases. The CDR3 contains 15 residues. The CDR3 DNA is TGTGCCAGCAGCAACTCCGGGGGGGCAGGAGAGACCCAGTACTTC. Amino acids: CASSNSGGAGETQYF.

This clone was seen more than once but under ten times. The chain couples TRBV9 to TRBJ2-5, with 11 bases that match TRBD2. J was trimmed by 5 bases and V by 0 bases; bases with no gene match: 6. This CDR3 region has 16 residues. Per the germline V gene, CDR1 is SGDLS and CDR2 is YYNGEE. The CDR3 DNA reads TGTGCCAGCAGCGTAGGCGCTAGCGGGAGGTACGAGACCCAGTACTTC. It codes for CASSVGASGRYETQYF.

The rearrangement joins TRBV19 to TRBJ2-3; 7 bases match TRBD2. Germline V lookup: CDR1 LNHDA, CDR2 SQIVND (reference sequence). Losses at the gene ends were 2 bases for V and 3 bases for J; bases not matched to a gene: 5. CDR3 size: 15 residues. The CDR3 DNA reads as TGTGCCAGTAGTATACGGGGGGAAAGAACAGATACGCAGTATTTT. Translated: CASSIRGERTDTQYF.

The rearrangement links TRBV7-2 to TRBJ2-1; TRBD1 is a possible D gene (6 bases). This CDR3 contains 14 residues. CDR1 and CDR2 from the germline V gene are SGHTA and FQGNSA. Trimming took 4 bases from V and 5 from J, leaving 12 bases between them. CDR3 amino acids: CASSSTGPDNEQFF. The CDR3 DNA sequence: TGTGCCAGCAGCTCCACAGGGCCCGACAATGAGCAGTTCTTC.

The J gene is TRBJ1-2, the V gene TRBV5-1; D possibly corresponds to TRBD1 (6 bases). Trimming cost V 3 bases and J 5 bases, with 11 bases left between them. The length of the CDR3 is 13 residues. From germline, CDR1 is SGHRS and CDR2 YFSETQ. Here the CDR3 reads CASSSGTLYGYTF. In DNA, the CDR3 is TGCGCCAGCAGCTCCGGGACACTATATGGCTACACCTTC.

The chain carries TRBV7-3 and TRBJ2-5; TRBD2 matches at 15 bases. The CDR3 runs to 16 residues. J was trimmed by 5 bases and V by 5 bases; bases with no gene match: 6. Looked up from germline, CDR1 is SGHTA and CDR2 is FQGTGA. Written as DNA, the CDR3 is TGTGCCAGCAGCCAGGGACTAGCGGGGGGTGGGGAGACCCAGTACTTC. It specifies CASSQGLAGGGETQYF.

This chain joins TRBV6-6 and TRBJ1-1; weak D call: TRBD1 (5 bases). Germline values: CDR1 MNHNY, CDR2 SVGAGI (reference sequence). Trimming stripped 0 bases from V and 6 bases from J, with 14 bases between. CDR3 size: 15 residues. The CDR3 spells CASSYSPGQGAEAFF. CDR3 DNA sequence: TGTGCCAGCAGTTACTCCCCAGGGCAAGGCGCTGAAGCTTTCTTT.

The rearrangement uses TRBV5-1 and TRBJ2-3; 8 bases match TRBD2. The CDR3 covers 13 residues. The germline CDR1 and CDR2 sequences are SGHRS and YFSETQ. The trim removed 6 bases at V and 3 bases at J, leaving 3 bases unmatched. CDR3 nucleotides: TGCGCCAGCACGGCTAGCGGGACAGATACGCAGTATTTT. It yields the protein CASTASGTDTQYF.

The chain employs TRBV5-1 and TRBJ1-5; unclear D gene. The CDR3 extends over 14 amino acids. Germline CDR1 reads SGHRS; CDR2 reads YFSETQ. Trimming removed 0 bases from V and 9 bases from J, with 13 bases in between. The CDR3 DNA reads TGCGCCAGCAGCTTGGACAGTTCCCCATCGCCCCAGCATTTT. It codes for CASSLDSSPSPQHF.

V and J are TRBV7-2 and TRBJ2-5, with TRBD1 identical over 8 bases. Germline V gene data show CDR1 as SGHTA and CDR2 as FQGNSA. The CDR3 length is 14 residues. V gave up 3 bases and J gave up 5 bases; unmatched junction bases: 5. The CDR3 protein is CASSFGQGGETQYF. CDR3 DNA sequence: TGTGCCAGCAGCTTCGGACAGGGTGGTGAGACCCAGTACTTC.

The chain recombines TRBV2 with TRBJ1-1; 9 bases map to TRBD1. This CDR3 is built from 14 residues. Losses at the gene ends were 6 bases for V and 2 bases for J; bases not matched to a gene: 4. From germline, CDR1 is SNHLY and CDR2 FYNNEI. The CDR3 DNA reads TGTGCCAGCAGCCCACAGGGGGCTAACACTGAAGCTTTCTTT. Amino acids: CASSPQGANTEAFF.

The chain recombines TRBV29-1 with TRBJ2-5; TRBD2 might be the D (5 bases). The CDR3 spans 14 residues. Germline CDR1 SQVTM, CDR2 ANQGSEA. V lost 5 bases to trimming and J lost 2 bases, with 15 bases between them. CDR3: CSVHGGIYQETQYF. CDR3 nucleotides: TGCAGCGTTCACGGAGGCATCTATCAAGAGACCCAGTACTTC.

This rearrangement joins TRBV29-1 to TRBJ1-1; tentative D call: TRBD1 (6 bases). From germline, CDR1 is SQVTM and CDR2 ANQGSEA. With 6 bases removed from V and 4 bases from J, the gap between germline ends came to 18 bases. The length of the CDR3 is 14 residues. The CDR3 region has the DNA TGCAGCGTCCGTCAGGGCACAGGGATCACTGAAGCTTTCTTT. This gives the protein CSVRQGTGITEAFF.

The rearrangement uses TRBV27 and TRBJ1-6, with 9 positions matching TRBD1. The CDR3 covers 15 residues. V gave up 5 bases and J gave up 5 bases; unmatched junction bases: 4. Germline V gene lookup returns CDR1 MNHEY and CDR2 SMNVEV (reference sequence). The CDR3, as DNA: TGTGCCAGCAGTACCCGGGACAGGGATAATTCACCCCTCCACTTT. Translated: CASSTRDRDNSPLHF.

The V and J genes are TRBV6-6 and TRBJ1-1, with 11 bases aligning to TRBD1. The germline V gene has CDR1 MNHNY and CDR2 SVGAGI (reference sequence). The CDR3 covers 14 residues. Trimming removed 4 bases from V and 8 bases from J; junction bases left unmatched: 6. The CDR3 nucleotides read TGTGCCAGCAGTTTCGGGACAGGGGGGTCGGAAGCTTTCTTT. Its translation is CASSFGTGGSEAFF.

The V gene is TRBV5-1, the J gene TRBJ2-1; the D gene is possibly TRBD1 (5 bases). Trimming took 1 base from V and 3 from J, leaving 20 bases between them. This CDR3 is built from 18 residues. Germline assignment: CDR1 SGHRS and CDR2 YFSETQ. The CDR3 reads CASSLLRQGRNLYNEQFF. CDR3 DNA: TGCGCCAGCAGCTTGTTACGGCAGGGCCGCAACCTCTACAATGAGCAGTTCTTC.

The V gene is TRBV9, the J gene TRBJ2-1; D call uncertain. Trimming shortened V by 4 bases and J by 8 bases, and 22 bases separated the two germline ends. CDR1 is SGDLS, CDR2 YYNGEE, per germline. This CDR3 has 16 amino acids. CDR3 bases: TGTGCCAGCAGCTCAGGCAGGAATGGCTTGGTTGATGAGCAGTTCTTC. Translation gives CASSSGRNGLVDEQFF. Full variable domain (remainder filled in from reference TRBV9 and TRBJ2-1): DSGVTQTPKHLITATGQRVTLRCSPRSGDLSVYWYQQSLDQGLQFLIQYYNGEERAKGNILERFSAQQFPDLHSELNLSSLELGDSALYFCASSSGRNGLVDEQFFGPGTRLTVL.

This clone has more than one count but fewer than ten. The V and J genes are TRBV7-9 and TRBJ1-2; no clear D gene. CDR3 size: 14 residues. Germline CDR1 SEHNR, CDR2 FQNEAQ (reference sequence). V lost 1 base and J lost 4, with 10 bases in between. The DNA for the CDR3 is TGTGCCAGCAGCTTAGTAGGAGAAGGCTATGGCTACACCTTC. Translated: CASSLVGEGYGYTF.